This passage covers 32 T cell receptor beta chains from one sample sequenced in a study of response to subunit inactivated influenza vaccine. Via MiXCR, TCRdb re-called the RT-PCR reads, giving one row per CDR3 protein. The repertoire includes about 180,000 distinct CDR3 sequences, roughly 10% of them detected once, and roughly 40% sits in the top ten. The sequenced sample was CD8+ T cells sorted from PBMCs, obtained less than 30 months after vaccination. The receptors originated from a man aged 50 to 69 who received an inactivated influenza vaccine.

This chain joins TRBV9 and TRBJ2-1, with TRBD1 matching over 8 bases. CDR1 SGDLS and CDR2 YYNGEE come from the germline V gene. The CDR3 sequence is 13 residues long. Trimming cost V 3 bases and J 9 bases; bases outside gene matches: 5. As DNA, the CDR3 is TGTGCCAGCAGCGATGGACAGGGAACTGAGCAGTTCTTC. It yields the protein CASSDGQGTEQFF.

This clonotype was seen a handful of times. V usage is TRBV6-5 and J usage is TRBJ1-4; 7 nucleotides agree with TRBD1. The length of the CDR3 is 17 residues. CDR1 is MNHEY and CDR2 is SVGAGI in the germline V gene. V shed 6 bases and J 0 bases; nucleotides not matched to a gene: 10. The CDR3 region is CASRYRQGETTNEKLFF. DNA for the CDR3: TGTGCCAGCAGATACCGACAGGGCGAAACAACTAATGAAAAACTGTTTTTT.

This clonotype has more than one count but fewer than ten. The genes are TRBV4-1 and TRBJ1-1, with D hard to call. V lost 1 base and J 4 bases, leaving 4 bases between the germline ends. This CDR3 is built from 12 residues. CDR1 MGHRA and CDR2 YSYEKL come from the germline V gene. Here the CDR3 DNA reads TGCGCCAGCAGCCAAGGGGCCACTGAAGCTTTCTTT. Amino acids: CASSQGATEAFF.

The chain combines TRBV12-3 or TRBV12-4 with TRBJ1-5; maybe TRBD1 (5 bases). The V end was cut by 8 bases, the J end by 3 bases, with 14 bases between. This CDR3 spans 14 amino acids. CDR3 in amino acids: CASSGTEDNQPQHF. In DNA, the CDR3 is TGTGCCAGCTCCGGGACTGAGGACAATCAGCCCCAGCATTTT.

This clonotype was seen a handful of times. The chain has TRBV7-9 and TRBJ1-4, with D hard to call. Germline V CDR1 and CDR2: SEHNR, FQNEAQ (reference sequence). This CDR3 contains 15 residues. V lost 7 bases and J lost 7, with 19 bases in between. The chain's CDR3 is CASTSGRERLEKLFF. The CDR3 DNA follows: TGTGCCAGCACCTCAGGCCGGGAGAGGCTTGAAAAACTGTTTTTT.

This chain uses TRBV24-1 with TRBJ2-2, with no clear D. V shed 9 bases and J shed 4 bases, with 5 bases lying between them. The CDR3 runs 11 residues. The germline V gene encodes CDR1 KGHDR and CDR2 SFDVKD. In DNA, the CDR3 is TGTGCCACCGAGCTCACCGGGGAGCTGTTTTTT. It translates to CATELTGELFF.

The CDR3 bases are TGTGCCAGCAGCGTAGGAGGGCTGGGGTCCTACGAGCAGTACTTC. Protein: CASSVGGLGSYEQYF. This chain links TRBV9 with TRBJ2-7; D might be TRBD2 (5 bases). Germline V gene lookup returns CDR1 SGDLS and CDR2 YYNGEE. V lost 0 bases and J lost 1, with 11 bases in between. CDR3 length equals 15 residues.

This clonotype counts as medium-sized. The chain has TRBV27 and TRBJ2-7; 7 positions agree with TRBD1. The germline CDR1 and CDR2 sequences are MNHEY and SMNVEV (reference sequence). The length of the CDR3 is 14 residues. V trimming: 8 bases; J trimming: 2 bases; junction bases outside the gene matches: 9. CDR3 protein: CASGQRDRAYEQYF. Here the CDR3 DNA reads TGTGCCAGCGGCCAACGGGACAGAGCCTACGAGCAGTACTTC.

The V and J genes are TRBV7-9 and TRBJ2-2; D gene ambiguous. V was cut by 3 bases and J by 6 bases, with 5 bases left in between. Germline V CDR1 and CDR2: SEHNR, FQNEAQ (reference sequence). The CDR3 covers 12 residues. The DNA of the CDR3 is TGTGCCAGCAGCTTCCAGGCCGGGGAGCTGTTTTTT. Translation: CASSFQAGELFF.

This clonotype has a handful of counts. The chain couples TRBV5-1 to TRBJ2-6, with D possibly matching TRBD1 (6 bases). Germline CDR1 reads SGHRS; CDR2 reads YFSETQ. This CDR3 region has 17 residues. Trimming took 2 bases from V and 1 from J, leaving 13 bases between them. CDR3 DNA sequence: TGCGCCAGCAGCTTTAGGGGGTTTCCTTCTGGGGCCAACGTCCTGACTTTC. This sequence encodes CASSFRGFPSGANVLTF. Drawing the rest from reference TRBV5-1 and TRBJ2-6, the complete variable domain is KAGVTQTPRYLIKTRGQQVTLSCSPISGHRSVSWYQQTPGQGLQFLFEYFSETQRNKGNFPGRFSGRQFSNSRSEMNVSTLELGDSALYLCASSFRGFPSGANVLTFGAGSRLTVL.

This clonotype was seen at least ten times. The rearrangement uses TRBV7-6 and TRBJ2-2, with D possibly matching TRBD1 (6 bases). Germline assignment: CDR1 SGHVS and CDR2 FNYEAQ. The CDR3 runs to 14 residues. The ends were cut back, 5 bases at V and 4 bases at J, with 11 bases in the middle. The CDR3 here is CASSPRDTTGELFF. DNA of the CDR3: TGTGCCAGCAGCCCCAGGGACACCACCGGGGAGCTGTTTTTT.

This clonotype showed up just a few times. The V call is TRBV15, the J call TRBJ2-1; tentative D call: TRBD2 (7 bases). V was cut by 1 base and J by 5 bases, with 12 bases left in between. The CDR3 sequence is 15 residues long. The germline gives CDR1 LNHNV, CDR2 YYDKDF (reference sequence). The CDR3: CATSRGGGPHNEQFF. CDR3 nucleotide sequence: TGTGCCACCAGCAGAGGGGGGGGGCCTCACAATGAGCAGTTCTTC.

The rearrangement links TRBV9 to TRBJ2-1; D call uncertain. This CDR3 has 13 amino acids. Trimming took off 3 bases at V and 7 bases at J, with 11 bases between the two ends. Germline CDR1 SGDLS, CDR2 YYNGEE. CDR3 region: CASSASTGNEQFF. As DNA, the CDR3 is TGTGCCAGCAGCGCCTCCACCGGGAATGAGCAGTTCTTC.

The chain couples TRBV27 to TRBJ1-4; D call uncertain. The V end was cut by 3 bases, the J end by 1 base, with 3 bases between. In germline, CDR1 is MNHEY, CDR2 SMNVEV (reference sequence). CDR3 size: 13 residues. The CDR3 reads CASSLLTNEKLFF. The CDR3 nucleotides read TGTGCCAGCAGTTTGCTAACTAATGAAAAACTGTTTTTT. The full variable domain, completed using reference TRBV27 and TRBJ1-4, is EAQVTQNPRYLITVTGKKLTVTCSQNMNHEYMSWYRQDPGLGLRQIYYSMNVEVTDKGDVPEGYKVSRKEKRNFPLILESPSPNQTSLYFCASSLLTNEKLFFGSGTQLSVL.

The V call is TRBV2, the J call TRBJ1-1; D is uncertain. This CDR3 is 12 amino acids long. V was trimmed by 4 bases and J by 3 bases, leaving 6 bases between them. CDR1 SNHLY and CDR2 FYNNEI come from the germline V gene. The DNA for the CDR3 is TGTGCCAGCAGTGTCGAGTACACTGAAGCTTTCTTT. Its protein is CASSVEYTEAFF. The whole variable domain, remainder taken from reference TRBV2 and TRBJ1-1, is EPEVTQTPSHQVTQMGQEVILRCVPISNHLYFYWYRQILGQKVEFLVSFYNNEISEKSEIFDDQFSVERPDGSNFTLKIRSTKLEDSAMYFCASSVEYTEAFFGQGTRLTVV.

This clonotype came up a few times. V usage is TRBV27 and J usage is TRBJ2-7, with 9 bases lining up with TRBD1. The CDR3 is 15 residues long. From germline, CDR1 is MNHEY and CDR2 SMNVEV (reference sequence). V shed 0 bases, J shed 5 bases, and the junction held 5 bases outside the gene matches. For the CDR3, the DNA is TGTGCCAGCAGTTTATCAACAGGGGGCTGGGACGAGCAGTACTTC. It encodes CASSLSTGGWDEQYF.

This clonotype was seen many times. In nucleotides, the CDR3 is TGTGCCAGCAGTGCAACTAGCGGATCTAGCACAGATACGCAGTATTTT. This gives the protein CASSATSGSSTDTQYF. V is TRBV2 and J is TRBJ2-3; 8 bases are shared with TRBD2. CDR1 and CDR2 from the germline V gene are SNHLY and FYNNEI. The CDR3 covers 16 residues. The J segment lost 0 bases and the V segment lost 4 bases, leaving 6 bases of the junction unmatched.

In its sample, this clonotype was seen a few times. The rearrangement joins TRBV12-3 or TRBV12-4 to TRBJ1-1; 8 positions agree with TRBD1. The V and J ends lost 4 bases and 1 base, in that order; junction bases with no gene match: 5. The CDR3 loop spans 15 amino acids. The CDR3 coding sequence is TGTGCCAGCAGTTCACACGGACAGGGGAACACTGAAGCTTTCTTT. This codes for CASSSHGQGNTEAFF.

This clonotype was seen a handful of times. The chain has TRBV6-2 or TRBV6-3 and TRBJ2-3, with D hard to call. Germline CDR1 is MNHEY and CDR2 is SVGEGT. This CDR3 region has 12 residues. The V end was cut by 2 bases, the J end by 4 bases, with 4 bases between. CDR3 in amino acids: CASSYSPDTQYF. The CDR3 DNA reads as TGTGCCAGCAGTTACAGTCCAGATACGCAGTATTTT.

The J gene is TRBJ2-7, the V gene TRBV20-1; D gene uncertain. This CDR3 has 12 residues. V was trimmed by 6 bases and J by 0 bases, leaving 9 bases between them. Per germline, CDR1 DFQATT and CDR2 SNEGSKA (reference sequence). The DNA of the CDR3 is TGCAGTGCCTCTAAGAGCTCCTACGAGCAGTACTTC. Its protein product is CSASKSSYEQYF.

As for this clonotype: The junction departs from the called germline gene at one end, perhaps through a read error. The CDR3 here is CCAWGASGGPYEQYF. In DNA, the CDR3 is TGCTGTGCGTGGGGGGCTAGCGGGGGACCCTACGAGCAGTACTTC. The rearrangement links TRBV20-1 to TRBJ2-7; 10 nucleotides agree with TRBD2. Germline V gives CDR1 DFQATT, CDR2 SNEGSKA (reference sequence). This CDR3 spans 15 amino acids.

This clonotype was counted at least ten times. This chain links TRBV7-9 with TRBJ2-7; no reliable D call. Deletions cut 9 bases from V and 3 bases from J, with 12 bases between. The germline V gene encodes CDR1 SEHNR and CDR2 FQNEAQ (reference sequence). This CDR3 contains 12 residues. The CDR3 loop reads CASETADYEQYF. The CDR3 bases are TGTGCCAGTGAGACCGCAGACTACGAGCAGTACTTC.

The genes are TRBV5-6 and TRBJ2-1; 9 positions match TRBD2. V lost 4 bases and J lost 4; bases outside the gene matches: 9. The CDR3 sequence is 16 residues long. Germline-derived CDR1 and CDR2 are SGHDT and YYEEEE. CDR3 protein: CASSPWTSDSYNEQFF. As DNA, the CDR3 is TGTGCCAGCAGCCCGTGGACTAGCGACAGTTACAATGAGCAGTTCTTC.

The chain carries TRBV11-2 and TRBJ2-3, with a possible D match to TRBD2 (5 bases). The CDR3 runs 15 residues. CDR1 is SGHAT and CDR2 is FQNNGV in the germline V gene. Trimming removed 5 bases from V and 7 bases from J, with 19 bases in between. This CDR3 reads CASSEGLPDYYTQYF. CDR3 nucleotides: TGTGCCAGCAGCGAAGGACTGCCTGACTATTATACGCAGTATTTT.

This clonotype was recorded a few times. V usage is TRBV7-9 and J usage is TRBJ2-3; 9 positions match TRBD1. The length of the CDR3 is 14 residues. CDR1 is SEHNR, CDR2 FQNEAQ, per germline (reference sequence). The ends lost 4 bases at V and 4 bases at J; junction bases unmatched: 3. The chain's CDR3 is CASSWTGVADTQYF. CDR3 bases: TGTGCCAGCAGCTGGACAGGGGTCGCAGATACGCAGTATTTT.

This clonotype showed up just a few times. Written as DNA, the CDR3 is TGTGCCAGCAGCCAAGAAGGGACAGGGGCCCCCCAGTACTTC. Residues: CASSQEGTGAPQYF. The chain couples TRBV3-1 to TRBJ2-5; 10 nucleotides align to TRBD1. CDR1 and CDR2 (germline): LGHDT, YNNKEL (reference sequence). This CDR3 contains 14 residues. Losses at the gene ends were 0 bases for V and 9 bases for J; bases not matched to a gene: 4.

The chain joins TRBV14 to TRBJ2-3, with TRBD2 matching over 13 bases. After removal of 5 bases from V and 4 bases from J, the junction contained 3 bases not matched to a gene. The CDR3 contains 15 residues. Germline V gene lookup returns CDR1 SGHDN and CDR2 FVKESK. The CDR3 bases are TGTGCCAGCAGCGGACTAGCGGGAGAACCAGATACGCAGTATTTT. Amino acids: CASSGLAGEPDTQYF.

Ten or more counts support this clonotype. This chain uses TRBV9 with TRBJ2-7; tentative D call: TRBD2 (6 bases). Trimming removed 3 bases from V and 6 bases from J, with 19 bases in between. CDR1 and CDR2 from the germline V gene are SGDLS and YYNGEE. CDR3 size: 15 residues. DNA for the CDR3: TGTGCCAGCAGCGCATGCGGGGATACGGACTGCGAGCAGTACTTC. This sequence encodes CASSACGDTDCEQYF.

In this sample, this clonotype turned up many times. The V and J genes are TRBV10-3 and TRBJ2-1; D not resolved. The germline V and J ends were trimmed by 5 bases and 6 bases, with 8 bases remaining between them. Germline V gives CDR1 ENHRY, CDR2 SYGVKD. The CDR3 runs to 12 residues. The CDR3 loop reads CAISNGPNEQFF. CDR3 in DNA: TGTGCCATCAGTAACGGTCCCAATGAGCAGTTCTTC.

Ten or more counts support this clonotype. This rearrangement joins TRBV5-1 to TRBJ2-3; no clear D. With 3 bases removed from V and 4 bases from J, the gap between germline ends came to 9 bases. The CDR3 loop spans 13 amino acids. Germline CDR1 is SGHRS and CDR2 is YFSETQ. DNA of the CDR3: TGCGCCAGCAGCTCGTGGGTGGCAGATACGCAGTATTTT. Amino acid sequence: CASSSWVADTQYF.

This chain connects TRBV7-7 to TRBJ2-1, with D tentatively TRBD2 (5 bases). The V gene's germline CDR1 is SSHAT and CDR2 FNYEAQ (reference sequence). The CDR3 has 15 amino acids. Trimming removed 1 base at V and 6 bases at J, with 13 bases between. CDR3 DNA: TGTGCCAGCAGCTTAGGTGGGAGTCTTTTCAATGAGCAGTTCTTC. This encodes CASSLGGSLFNEQFF.

The chain combines TRBV15 with TRBJ2-5; 11 bases align to TRBD2. V shed 3 bases and J 2 bases; nucleotides not matched to a gene: 11. The CDR3 has 18 residues. CDR1 is LNHNV, CDR2 YYDKDF, per germline (reference sequence). The CDR3 reads CATSRGGLAGGWQETQYF. CDR3 sequence (DNA): TGTGCCACCAGCAGGGGAGGACTAGCGGGCGGTTGGCAAGAGACCCAGTACTTC.